Presented here are 29 T cell receptor beta chains from one specimen sequenced in a study of blood T cell repertoires in COVID-19. The repertoire was sequenced with immunoSEQ multiplex PCR; TCRdb's copy has only in-frame clones and lacks some. Of roughly 330,000 clones in the sample, 80% to 90% were seen once. The sample consisted of PBMCs or T cells enriched from blood (not recorded which). Receptor source: a young man who had recovered from COVID-19.

The chain links TRBV10-3 to TRBJ2-3; TRBD2 agrees at 8 bases. The germline V gene encodes CDR1 ENHRY and CDR2 SYGVKD. Trimming removed 11 bases from V and 5 bases from J; junction bases left unmatched: 12. The CDR3 extends over 14 amino acids. This CDR3 reads CAAQPGGAVDTQYF. The DNA of the CDR3 is TGTGCCGCCCAACCCGGGGGGGCGGTAGATACGCAGTATTTT.

This clone was seen once. V and J are TRBV29-1 and TRBJ1-2, with D maybe TRBD1 (6 bases). V was cut by 4 bases and J by 3 bases, with 6 bases left in between. Looked up from germline, CDR1 is SQVTM and CDR2 is ANQGSEA. This CDR3 is built from 11 residues. CDR3 sequence reads: CSVGQDYGYTF. The CDR3 nucleotides are TGCAGCGTTGGACAGGACTATGGCTACACCTTC.

The chain is built from TRBV25-1 and TRBJ2-5; tentatively, D is TRBD1 (5 bases). The germline CDR1 and CDR2 sequences are MGHDK and SYGVNS. This CDR3 comprises 13 residues. The germline V and J ends were trimmed by 3 bases and 4 bases, with 9 bases remaining between them. The CDR3 loop reads CASSDRVIETQYF. Here the CDR3 DNA reads TGTGCCAGCAGTGACAGGGTTATAGAGACCCAGTACTTC.

The CDR3, as DNA: TGTGCCAGCAGCATTCCAGGAAGGAGGGACACTGAAGCTTTCTTT. Its protein is CASSIPGRRDTEAFF. V gene TRBV11-2 combines with J gene TRBJ1-1; the D is unclear. Germline values: CDR1 SGHAT, CDR2 FQNNGV. The CDR3 is made up of 15 amino acids. V lost 5 bases and J 3 bases, leaving 16 bases between the germline ends.

The V call is TRBV27, the J call TRBJ1-1; TRBD1 is a possible D gene (5 bases). Between the trimmed V and J ends, which lost 3 bases and 6 bases, there was a span of 8 bases. Germline V gives CDR1 MNHEY, CDR2 SMNVEV (reference sequence). This CDR3 is built from 12 residues. The CDR3 is CASSFPGAEAFF. Here the CDR3 DNA reads TGTGCCAGCAGTTTTCCGGGGGCTGAAGCTTTCTTT.

The chain recombines TRBV5-8 with TRBJ2-2, with D possibly matching TRBD1 (5 bases). The CDR3 spans 15 residues. Looked up from germline, CDR1 is SGHTS and CDR2 is YDEGEE. V gave up 1 base and J gave up 3 bases, with 10 bases separating them. The CDR3 spells CASSLRGRDTGELFF. In DNA form, the CDR3 reads TGTGCCAGCAGCTTGAGGGGCAGAGACACCGGGGAGCTGTTTTTT.

This clone occurred a few times. The chain joins TRBV27 to TRBJ2-7, with 11 bases aligning to TRBD2. The V segment lost 7 bases and the J segment 1 base; nucleotides outside the gene matches: 3. CDR3 length: 14 amino acids. CDR1 and CDR2 from the germline V gene are MNHEY and SMNVEV (reference sequence). The CDR3 region has the DNA TGTGCCAGCAAGAGACTAGCGGGGTCCTACGAGCAGTACTTC. Protein product: CASKRLAGSYEQYF.

The chain links TRBV4-2 to TRBJ2-7; 8 bases agree with TRBD1. The CDR3 consists of 15 residues. Per the germline V gene, CDR1 is LGHNA and CDR2 is YNFKEQ. J was trimmed by 7 bases and V by 2 bases; bases with no gene match: 10. CDR3 nucleotides: TGTGCCAGCAGCCAATCGGGACAGGCACACTATGAGCAGTACTTC. The encoded protein is CASSQSGQAHYEQYF.

The genes are TRBV28 and TRBJ2-7; 10 bases agree with TRBD1. V was clipped by 7 bases and J by 1 base; unmatched bases: 10. Per the germline V gene, CDR1 is MDHEN and CDR2 is SYDVKM. This CDR3 has 16 amino acids. CDR3 sequence reads: CASTPSGQGLSYEQYF. As DNA, the CDR3 is TGTGCCAGCACCCCTTCGGGACAGGGGTTGTCCTACGAGCAGTACTTC.

This clone was seen a single time. The chain has TRBV18 and TRBJ1-1, with TRBD1 matching over 8 bases. The V gene end was trimmed by 4 bases and the J gene end by 3 bases; junction bases not matched to a gene: 4. The V gene's germline CDR1 is KGHSH and CDR2 LQKENI. The CDR3 consists of 14 residues. In DNA, the CDR3 is TGTGCCAGCTCACAGGACAGGGTATACACTGAAGCTTTCTTT. Translated, it gives CASSQDRVYTEAFF. Full variable domain (remainder filled in from reference TRBV18 and TRBJ1-1): NAGVMQNPRHLVRRRGQEARLRCSPMKGHSHVYWYRQLPEEGLKFMVYLQKENIIDESGMPKERFSAEFPKEGPSILRIQQVVRGDSAAYFCASSQDRVYTEAFFGQGTRLTVV.

This chain joins TRBV4-2 and TRBJ1-2, with D unclear. V shed 3 bases and J shed 2 bases, with 10 bases lying between them. The CDR3 covers 14 residues. The germline CDR1 and CDR2 sequences are LGHNA and YNFKEQ. The CDR3 protein is CASSQGGTNYGYTF. The CDR3 DNA sequence: TGTGCCAGCAGCCAGGGAGGCACCAACTATGGCTACACCTTC.

The genes are TRBV19 and TRBJ1-1, with unresolved D. The CDR3 consists of 18 residues. Germline values: CDR1 LNHDA, CDR2 SQIVND (reference sequence). Trimming shortened V by 3 bases and J by 0 bases, and 20 bases separated the two germline ends. Here the CDR3 DNA reads TGTGCCAGTAGTATTGGGTCGGGGAGCGGGATGTTGAACACTGAAGCTTTCTTT. This encodes CASSIGSGSGMLNTEAFF.

In DNA, the CDR3 is TGTGCCAGCAGCCCAGGTGGGTGGGACAGATATGGCTACACCTTC. Encoded protein: CASSPGGWDRYGYTF. This chain connects TRBV11-3 to TRBJ1-2; TRBD1 matches at 7 bases. CDR1 and CDR2 (germline): SGHNT, YENEEA. The CDR3 sequence is 15 residues long. The junction had 11 bases not matched to a gene; V was cut back by 5 bases and J by 5 bases. Based on the CDR3 plus reference TRBV11-3 and TRBJ1-2, the full variable domain is EAGVVQSPRYKIIEKKQPVAFWCNPISGHNTLYWYLQNLGQGPELLIRYENEEAVDDSQLPKDRFSAERLKGVDSTLKIQPAELGDSAVYLCASSPGGWDRYGYTFGSGTRLTVV.

Notes on this clone: Mismatch with germline at one junction end may stem from a read error. This rearrangement joins TRBV28 to TRBJ1-4; 8 bases match TRBD1. Germline V gene lookup returns CDR1 MDHEN and CDR2 SYDVKM. This CDR3 has 15 residues. The CDR3 DNA is TGTGCCAGCAGGGACGCAGGGGGCTCTAAGGAAAAACTGTTTTTT. Its protein is CASRDAGGSKEKLFF. Variable domain in full (rest from reference TRBV28 and TRBJ1-4): DVKVTQSSRYLVKRTGEKVFLECVQDMDHENMFWYRQDPGLGLRLIYFSYDVKMKEKGDIPEGYSVSREKKERFSLILESASTNQTSMYLCASRDAGGSKEKLFFGSGTQLSVL.

The chain employs TRBV5-1 and TRBJ2-4, with D possibly matching TRBD1 (6 bases). CDR3 length equals 16 residues. Germline CDR1 SGHRS, CDR2 YFSETQ. V was cut by 0 bases and J by 0 bases, with 10 bases left in between. The CDR3 loop reads CASSLAEGGAKNIQYF. The CDR3 DNA sequence: TGCGCCAGCAGCTTGGCCGAAGGGGGAGCCAAAAACATTCAGTACTTC.

Here the CDR3 reads CASSQTGSGTEAFF. The DNA of the CDR3 is TGTGCCAGCTCACAGACAGGGAGCGGCACTGAAGCTTTCTTT. The chain employs TRBV18 and TRBJ1-1, with 7 bases fitting TRBD1. Per germline, CDR1 KGHSH and CDR2 LQKENI. Trimming cost V 4 bases and J 4 bases; bases outside gene matches: 6. This CDR3 region has 14 residues.

This clone showed up just once. This chain uses TRBV19 with TRBJ1-5; D is possibly TRBD1 (6 bases). From germline, CDR1 is LNHDA and CDR2 SQIVND (reference sequence). The CDR3 extends over 15 amino acids. This CDR3 reads CASSNQGTSNQPQHF. DNA of the CDR3: TGTGCTAGTTCAAATCAGGGGACGAGCAATCAGCCCCAGCATTTT.

The CDR3 nucleotides read TGTGCCAGCAGTGGTTTGACAGCAACTGGGGCCAACGTCCTGACTTTC. Translating it yields CASSGLTATGANVLTF. The rearrangement uses TRBV28 and TRBJ2-6, with a possible D match to TRBD1 (5 bases). The CDR3 is 16 amino acids. Trimming cost V 5 bases and J 2 bases, with 13 bases left between them. Per the germline V gene, CDR1 is MDHEN and CDR2 is SYDVKM.

The V call is TRBV13, the J call TRBJ2-7, with 7 bases lining up with TRBD2. Germline V lookup: CDR1 PRHDT, CDR2 FYEKMQ (reference sequence). The V segment lost 5 bases and the J segment 1 base; nucleotides outside the gene matches: 5. There are 14 residues in the CDR3. CDR3 nucleotide sequence: TGTGCCAGCAGCGAATGGGGGGGATCCTACGAGCAGTACTTC. Translating it yields CASSEWGGSYEQYF.

The chain recombines TRBV5-5 with TRBJ1-4; 7 bases line up with TRBD1. The CDR3 is 14 residues long. From germline, CDR1 is SGHKS and CDR2 YYEKEE (reference sequence). Trimming cost V 1 base and J 8 bases; bases outside gene matches: 5. As DNA, the CDR3 is TGTGCCAGCAGCTTGATAGGGGGCGACGAAAAACTGTTTTTT. Its translation: CASSLIGGDEKLFF.

The V call is TRBV5-4, the J call TRBJ1-2; 8 bases match TRBD1. V shed 6 bases and J 7 bases; nucleotides not matched to a gene: 11. Germline-derived CDR1 and CDR2 are SGHNT and YYREEE (reference sequence). The CDR3 covers 14 residues. CDR3 nucleotides: TGTGCCAGCACACCATCGACAGGGGATGGTGGCTACACCTTC. Translation gives CASTPSTGDGGYTF.

The rearrangement joins TRBV24-1 to TRBJ1-3, with a possible D match to TRBD1 (5 bases). The CDR3 consists of 14 residues. Germline loops: CDR1 KGHDR, CDR2 SFDVKD. The V and J ends lost 5 bases and 1 base respectively, with 8 bases between them. CDR3 sequence: CATSGPGSGNTIYF. DNA for the CDR3: TGTGCCACCAGTGGACCAGGGTCTGGAAACACCATATATTTT.

The chain is built from TRBV28 and TRBJ1-2, with 8 bases identical to TRBD1. The CDR3 extends over 15 amino acids. Germline CDR1 is MDHEN and CDR2 is SYDVKM. V dropped 6 bases and J dropped 4; count of bases not matched to a gene: 10. As DNA, the CDR3 is TGTGCCAGCAGGGGTCCGACAGGGGCCCTCTATGGCTACACCTTC. Protein sequence: CASRGPTGALYGYTF.

The chain is built from TRBV18 and TRBJ2-7; 8 nucleotides align to TRBD2. Trimming at V came to 3 bases and at J to 2 bases, leaving 6 bases not matched to a gene. This CDR3 has 15 residues. Germline assignment: CDR1 KGHSH and CDR2 LQKENI. CDR3 sequence reads: CASSPTGGGTYEQYF. The CDR3, as DNA: TGTGCCAGCTCACCCACTGGCGGGGGGACCTACGAGCAGTACTTC.

The chain is built from TRBV7-8 and TRBJ2-7, with 8 bases fitting TRBD1. From germline, CDR1 is SGHVS and CDR2 FQNEAQ. This CDR3 has 15 residues. Germline trimming cut 5 bases from V and 0 bases from J; bases unmatched to any gene: 6. The CDR3 DNA sequence: TGTGCCAGCAGCACTACAGGGGGGCGCTCCTACGAGCAGTACTTC. Protein product: CASSTTGGRSYEQYF.

CDR3 bases: TGTGCCAGCAGGAGGGGGGGAGGTGGCTACACCTTC. Translation gives CASRRGGGGYTF. The rearrangement links TRBV2 to TRBJ1-2, with D possibly matching TRBD1 (6 bases). The germline V gene has CDR1 SNHLY and CDR2 FYNNEI. This CDR3 contains 12 residues. The V gene lost 6 bases and the J gene lost 7 bases, with 12 bases spanning the gap.

The chain recombines TRBV12-2 with TRBJ2-3; the listed D gene, TRBD2, was not tested against the DNA. TRBV12-2 is noted as a pseudogene. The CDR3 consists of 16 residues. The CDR3 DNA is TGTGCAAGTCGCTTGGCGACTAGCGGGGGCACAGATACGCAGTATTTT. This sequence encodes CASRLATSGGTDTQYF.

The chain recombines TRBV7-9 with TRBJ1-1, with TRBD1 as a possible D gene (6 bases). The CDR3 length is 15 residues. Germline CDR1 and CDR2: SEHNR and FQNEAQ (reference sequence). Trimming stripped 4 bases from V and 3 bases from J, with 15 bases between. CDR3 DNA: TGTGCCAGCAGCTCAAGCCGACAGGCTTACACTGAAGCTTTCTTT. It encodes CASSSSRQAYTEAFF. Looking up the rest from reference TRBV7-9 and TRBJ1-1 gives the full variable domain: DTGVSQNPRHKITKRGQNVTFRCDPISEHNRLYWYRQTLGQGPEFLTYFQNEAQLEKSRLLSDRFSAERPKGSFSTLEIQRTEQGDSAMYLCASSSSRQAYTEAFFGQGTRLTVV.

This clone appeared a single time. This CDR3 reads CASSFTRDDTDTQYF. CDR3 DNA: TGTGCCAGCAGCTTTACTAGAGATGACACAGATACGCAGTATTTT. The chain is built from TRBV7-2 and TRBJ2-3; D is perhaps TRBD2 (5 bases). Trimming left V 3 bases short and J 2 bases short, with 12 bases between. The germline V gene encodes CDR1 SGHTA and CDR2 FQGNSA. This CDR3 contains 15 residues.